These T cell receptor beta chains were read from a single sample in a study of cytomegalovirus exposure and HLA in healthy donors. The repertoire was sequenced with immunoSEQ multiplex PCR; TCRdb's copy has only in-frame clones and lacks some. The sample includes hundreds of thousands of clones, over 80% seen only once; the top ten take 0.71%. Sequencing was performed on PBMCs. The receptors here all came from a boy younger than 10 in good health and CMV-seronegative. The CDR3 runs from the conserved cysteine through the conserved F or W. The D gene is left open where the match is weak. The size of a clone is reported for some rows only, either as once, few or many, or as a class for expanded clones.

cdr3_nt: TGTGCCAGCAGCCCTACGGGACTAGTCACAGATACGCAGTATTTT
cdr3_aa: CASSPTGLVTDTQYF
v_call: TRBV11-3
d_call: TRBD2
clone_size: NA
j_call: TRBJ2-3

cdr3_nt: TGTGCCAGCACCGCTCGTGGGGGCCTCCAAGAGACCCAGTACTTC
cdr3_aa: CASTARGGLQETQYF
v_call: TRBV7-6
d_call: NA
clone_size: NA
j_call: TRBJ2-5

cdr3_nt: TGTGCCAGCACCCCATATGGGACTATAGAGACCCAGTACTTC
cdr3_aa: CASTPYGTIETQYF
v_call: TRBV7-9
d_call: TRBD2
clone_size: NA
j_call: TRBJ2-5

cdr3_nt: TGTGCCAGCAGTGAGGGGACTGACCTCAATCAGCCCCAGCATTTT
cdr3_aa: CASSEGTDLNQPQHF
v_call: TRBV6-4
d_call: NA
clone_size: NA
j_call: TRBJ1-5

cdr3_nt: TGTGCCAGCAGTGAGCGCACTGAAGCTTTCTTT
cdr3_aa: CASSERTEAFF
v_call: TRBV2
d_call: NA
clone_size: NA
j_call: TRBJ1-1

cdr3_nt: TGTGCCAGCAGCTTTGACAGGGTATCGAAGGAGACCCAGTACTTC
cdr3_aa: CASSFDRVSKETQYF
v_call: TRBV7-2
d_call: TRBD1
clone_size: NA
j_call: TRBJ2-5

cdr3_nt: TGTGCCAGCAGTTTGCAGAAGAACACCGGGGAGCTGTTTTTT
cdr3_aa: CASSLQKNTGELFF
v_call: TRBV27
d_call: NA
clone_size: NA
j_call: TRBJ2-2

cdr3_nt: TGTGCCAGCAGTGAATCGACAGGGAATTATTCACCCCTCCACTTT
cdr3_aa: CASSESTGNYSPLHF
v_call: TRBV6-1
d_call: TRBD1
clone_size: few
j_call: TRBJ1-6

cdr3_nt: TGCGCCAGCAGAGGGGTGTCCTACAATGAGCAGTTCTTC
cdr3_aa: CASRGVSYNEQFF
v_call: TRBV5-1
d_call: NA
clone_size: NA
j_call: TRBJ2-1

cdr3_nt: TGTGCCAGCGGTGGGCAGGAAATAATTGGCTATGGCTACACCTTC
cdr3_aa: CASGGQEIIGYGYTF
v_call: TRBV6-5
d_call: NA
clone_size: NA
j_call: TRBJ1-2

cdr3_nt: TGTGCCACAGGCCACGGATCCTACAATGAGCAGTTCTTC
cdr3_aa: CATGHGSYNEQFF
v_call: TRBV10-3
d_call: NA
clone_size: NA
j_call: TRBJ2-1

cdr3_nt: TGTGCCAGCAAAATGTCAGGGAGCCAACTAGCGTATACCACAGATACGCAGTATTTT
cdr3_aa: CASKMSGSQLAYTTDTQYF
v_call: TRBV27
d_call: TRBD2
clone_size: NA
j_call: TRBJ2-3

cdr3_nt: TGTGCCACCTCCAGGGATCAAGACACTGAAGCTTTCTTT
cdr3_aa: CATSRDQDTEAFF
v_call: TRBV10-3
d_call: NA
clone_size: few
j_call: TRBJ1-1

cdr3_nt: TGTGCCAGTAGCAAGGACAGTCTAATTTACTATGGCTACACCTTC
cdr3_aa: CASSKDSLIYYGYTF
v_call: TRBV19
d_call: NA
clone_size: once
j_call: TRBJ1-2

cdr3_nt: TGTGCCAGCAGCTACCTAGCGGGAGTGCATGTAGATACGCAGTATTTT
cdr3_aa: CASSYLAGVHVDTQYF
v_call: TRBV7-9
d_call: TRBD2
clone_size: NA
j_call: TRBJ2-3

cdr3_nt: TGTGCCAGCAGCGTAGAGACTAGCGGGGCTCGTCAGTACTTC
cdr3_aa: CASSVETSGARQYF
v_call: TRBV9
d_call: TRBD2
clone_size: NA
j_call: TRBJ2-4

cdr3_nt: TGTGCCAGCAGCCTCGGACTAGGGGGGGGCTACAATGAGCAGTTCTTC
cdr3_aa: CASSLGLGGGYNEQFF
v_call: TRBV13
d_call: NA
clone_size: NA
j_call: TRBJ2-1

cdr3_nt: TGTGCCAGCAGTTACCAGGGGGCGGGGGAGCAGTACTTC
cdr3_aa: CASSYQGAGEQYF
v_call: TRBV6-5
d_call: TRBD1
clone_size: NA
j_call: TRBJ2-7

cdr3_nt: TGTGCCTGGAGTCAGGTTGTTGGGACTGAAGCTTTCTTT
cdr3_aa: CAWSQVVGTEAFF
v_call: TRBV30
d_call: NA
clone_size: NA
j_call: TRBJ1-1

cdr3_nt: TGTGCCAGCAGCGTAGAGGACAGGGGAGGCTCACCCCTCCACTTT
cdr3_aa: CASSVEDRGGSPLHF
v_call: TRBV9
d_call: TRBD1
clone_size: NA
j_call: TRBJ1-6

cdr3_nt: TGTGCCAGCACCGGACAGGGACGTAGGGGAGCTTTCTTT
cdr3_aa: CASTGQGRRGAFF
v_call: TRBV2
d_call: TRBD1
clone_size: NA
j_call: TRBJ1-1

cdr3_nt: TGTGCCAGCAGCCAATCCGGGACAGTCTACGATACGCAGTATTTT
cdr3_aa: CASSQSGTVYDTQYF
v_call: TRBV14
d_call: TRBD1
clone_size: NA
j_call: TRBJ2-3

cdr3_nt: TGTGCCAGTAGTACTGCATCCGGGACAGGGGGATATGGCTACACCTTC
cdr3_aa: CASSTASGTGGYGYTF
v_call: TRBV19
d_call: TRBD1
clone_size: NA
j_call: TRBJ1-2

cdr3_nt: TGTGCCAGCAGCCCAGGGGCGAGCGGGACGCAGTTCTTC
cdr3_aa: CASSPGASGTQFF
v_call: TRBV7-9
d_call: NA
clone_size: NA
j_call: TRBJ2-1

cdr3_nt: TGTGCCAGCAGGGGACATCGCAATTCACCCCTCCACTTT
cdr3_aa: CASRGHRNSPLHF
v_call: TRBV27
d_call: NA
clone_size: NA
j_call: TRBJ1-6

cdr3_nt: TGTGCCAGCAGCTTAGGCTCGGGAGCCCCAGATACGCAGTATTTT
cdr3_aa: CASSLGSGAPDTQYF
v_call: TRBV11-3
d_call: NA
clone_size: NA
j_call: TRBJ2-3

cdr3_nt: TGTGCCAGCTCACCACGAGGGGGGGTCTCCTACGAGCAGTACTTC
cdr3_aa: CASSPRGGVSYEQYF
v_call: TRBV18
d_call: NA
clone_size: NA
j_call: TRBJ2-7

cdr3_nt: TGTGCCAGCAGCTTACAGGGCGACTCTGGAAACACCATATATTTT
cdr3_aa: CASSLQGDSGNTIYF
v_call: TRBV5-8
d_call: NA
clone_size: NA
j_call: TRBJ1-3

cdr3_nt: TGTGCCAGCAGTACTCAGGGAATGGTTTACGAGCAGTACTTC
cdr3_aa: CASSTQGMVYEQYF
v_call: TRBV27
d_call: NA
clone_size: NA
j_call: TRBJ2-7

cdr3_nt: TGTGCCAGCAGCCCCACAGGGAACTATGGCTACACCTTC
cdr3_aa: CASSPTGNYGYTF
v_call: TRBV5-6
d_call: NA
clone_size: NA
j_call: TRBJ1-2

cdr3_nt: TGCGCCAGCACGGAGGGCGGCTCGTACCAAGAGACCCAGTACTTC
cdr3_aa: CASTEGGSYQETQYF
v_call: TRBV5-1
d_call: NA
clone_size: NA
j_call: TRBJ2-5

cdr3_nt: TGTGCCAGCAGCCAGGCTCGGGGGGTTGGAGAGACCCAGTACTTC
cdr3_aa: CASSQARGVGETQYF
v_call: TRBV11-2
d_call: TRBD2
clone_size: NA
j_call: TRBJ2-5

cdr3_nt: TGTGCCAGTAGCCCGGGACAGGGCGGGGATGAGCAGTTCTTC
cdr3_aa: CASSPGQGGDEQFF
v_call: TRBV19
d_call: TRBD1
clone_size: NA
j_call: TRBJ2-1

cdr3_nt: TGTGCCAGTAGTTTCGGGACACGGACCTACGAGCAGTACTTC
cdr3_aa: CASSFGTRTYEQYF
v_call: TRBV19
d_call: NA
clone_size: once
j_call: TRBJ2-7

cdr3_nt: TGCGCCAGCAGCCGGTCTGGGGGCTCCTATGGCTACACCTTC
cdr3_aa: CASSRSGGSYGYTF
v_call: TRBV4-1
d_call: NA
clone_size: NA
j_call: TRBJ1-2

cdr3_nt: TGTGCCAGCAGTTACCGGGACAGGGGGCAGTACGAGCAGTACTTC
cdr3_aa: CASSYRDRGQYEQYF
v_call: TRBV6-5
d_call: TRBD1
clone_size: few
j_call: TRBJ2-7

cdr3_nt: TGTGCCAGCAGCCTTGGGGCCGCAACTAATGAAAAACTGTTTTTT
cdr3_aa: CASSLGAATNEKLFF
v_call: TRBV5-8
d_call: NA
clone_size: NA
j_call: TRBJ1-4

cdr3_nt: TGTGCCAGCAGCGTGACAGTAGCCAAAAACATTCAGTACTTC
cdr3_aa: CASSVTVAKNIQYF
v_call: TRBV5-6
d_call: NA
clone_size: NA
j_call: TRBJ2-4

cdr3_nt: TGTGCCAGCAAACTGGGACAGCAGAACACTGAAGCTTTCTTT
cdr3_aa: CASKLGQQNTEAFF
v_call: TRBV7-3
d_call: TRBD1
clone_size: NA
j_call: TRBJ1-1

cdr3_nt: TGTGCCAGCAGCGTAGTGGCGGGGGCCGGCACTGAAGCTTTCTTT
cdr3_aa: CASSVVAGAGTEAFF
v_call: TRBV9
d_call: NA
clone_size: few
j_call: TRBJ1-1

cdr3_nt: TGTGCCAGCAGCACACAGCGGGAGAGAAAGGACCAAGAGACCCAGTACTTC
cdr3_aa: CASSTQRERKDQETQYF
v_call: TRBV7-9
d_call: TRBD2
clone_size: NA
j_call: TRBJ2-5

cdr3_nt: TGTGCCAGCAGCTTAGGGGAAGCTTATGGGGCTTGGGCCATGGAAGAGCAGTACTTC
cdr3_aa: CASSLGEAYGAWAMEEQYF
v_call: TRBV7-2
d_call: NA
clone_size: NA
j_call: TRBJ2-7

cdr3_nt: TGTGCCATCAGTATTCCAGGGGGCATGACTAATGAAAAACTGTTTTTT
cdr3_aa: CAISIPGGMTNEKLFF
v_call: TRBV19
d_call: TRBD1
clone_size: NA
j_call: TRBJ1-4